The clone carrying this T cell receptor (beta chain) has a single count. Some clones are missing from TCRdb's copy, which holds only in-frame ones; the method was immunoSEQ multiplex PCR. The sample has some 99,000 clones, around 92% seen once. The CDR3 is made up of 18 amino acids. After removal of 3 bases from V and 6 bases from J, the junction contained 15 bases not matched to a gene. The germline V gene encodes CDR1 MNHNS and CDR2 SASEGT. This sample is drawn from a study of T cell changes during pregnancy in multiple sclerosis. The receptor's source is a female donor in good health, enrolled as a control in a pregnancy study. The chain couples TRBV6-1 to TRBJ2-2, with 8 bases that match TRBD1. The specimen was peripheral blood, collected after pregnancy. The CDR3: CASSELLGTGGRAGELFF. CDR3 coding DNA: TGTGCCAGCAGTGAGCTACTCGGGACAGGCGGTCGAGCCGGGGAGCTGTTTTTT.